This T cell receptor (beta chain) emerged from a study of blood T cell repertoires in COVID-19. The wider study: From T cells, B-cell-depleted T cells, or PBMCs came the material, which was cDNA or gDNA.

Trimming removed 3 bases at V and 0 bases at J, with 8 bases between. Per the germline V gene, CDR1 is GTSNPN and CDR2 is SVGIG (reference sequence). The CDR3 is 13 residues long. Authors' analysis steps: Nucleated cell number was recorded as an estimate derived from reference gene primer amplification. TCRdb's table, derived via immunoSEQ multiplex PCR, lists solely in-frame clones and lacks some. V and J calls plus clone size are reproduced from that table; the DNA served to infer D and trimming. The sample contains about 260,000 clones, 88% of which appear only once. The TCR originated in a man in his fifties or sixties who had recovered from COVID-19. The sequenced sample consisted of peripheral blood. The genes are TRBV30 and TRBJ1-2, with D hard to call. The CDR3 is CAWRREANYGYTF. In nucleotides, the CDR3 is TGTGCCTGGAGGCGAGAGGCTAACTATGGCTACACCTTC. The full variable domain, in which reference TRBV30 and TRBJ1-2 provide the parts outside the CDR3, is SQTIHQWPATLVQPVGSPLSLECTVEGTSNPNLYWYRQAAGRGLQLLFYSVGIGQISSEVPQNLSASRPQDRQFILSSKKLLLSDSGFYLCAWRREANYGYTFGSGTRLTVV.